Given below is one TCR beta chain in context. This entry is derived from a study of blood T cell repertoires in COVID-19. Sequenced by immunoSEQ multiplex PCR; TCRdb stores in-frame clones only, minus some. The sample contains about 81,000 clones, around 90% of which appear only once. The sequencing input was peripheral blood. This receptor was obtained from a woman of 80 years or more with acute or convalescent COVID-19.

The CDR3, as DNA: TGTGCCAGCTCACCACGGACTAGCGGAGCCTACGAGCAGTACTTC. Its translation: CASSPRTSGAYEQYF. The rearrangement links TRBV18 to TRBJ2-7, with 10 bases that match TRBD2. V was clipped by 1 base and J by 2 bases; unmatched bases: 2. The CDR3 has 15 amino acids. The germline V gene encodes CDR1 KGHSH and CDR2 LQKENI.